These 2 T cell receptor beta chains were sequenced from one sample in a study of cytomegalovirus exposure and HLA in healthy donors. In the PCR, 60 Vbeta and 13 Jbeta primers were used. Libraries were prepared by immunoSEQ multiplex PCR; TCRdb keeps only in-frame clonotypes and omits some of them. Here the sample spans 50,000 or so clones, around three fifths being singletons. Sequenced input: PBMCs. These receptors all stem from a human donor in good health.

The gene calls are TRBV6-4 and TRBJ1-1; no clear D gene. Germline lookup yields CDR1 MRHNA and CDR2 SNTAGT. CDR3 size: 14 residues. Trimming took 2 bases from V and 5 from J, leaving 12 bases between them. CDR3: CASSDHSRGTEAFF. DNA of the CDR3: TGTGCCAGCAGTGACCATTCTCGAGGGACTGAAGCTTTCTTT.

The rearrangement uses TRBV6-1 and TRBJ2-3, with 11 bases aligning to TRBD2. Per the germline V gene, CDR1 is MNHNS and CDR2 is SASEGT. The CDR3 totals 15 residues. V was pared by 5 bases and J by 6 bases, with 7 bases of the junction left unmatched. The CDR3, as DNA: TGTGCCAGCAGTATTAGCGGGGGGGTTGTGGATACGCAGTATTTT. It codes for CASSISGGVVDTQYF.